This T cell receptor beta chain was identified in a study of blood T cell repertoires in COVID-19 (dated by TCRdb to about 2020). Broadly, across the study: The collaborator samples originated in the United States, Italy and Spain and spanned the acute and convalescent phases of COVID-19. The repertoires were made available in a free public database intended to serve as a resource for research on the immune response to SARS-CoV-2. The prospective study material was composed of cDNA or gDNA derived from T cells, B-cell-depleted T cells, or PBMCs. Where available, HLA class I and class II types were obtained from metadata supplied by the sample provider rather than from assay-based typing. The sample metadata nearly always contained a de-identified subject ID, COVID-19 status, age in years and sex. The samples were drawn from the first 160 participants of the ongoing ImmuneRACE study and from 1,254 subjects provided by 6 global collaborators. Subjects who had been exposed to COVID-19, were actively infected with it, or had recovered from it provided the deeply sampled blood TCRbeta repertoires that made up the dataset. Points the paper makes about the study in general: The quantity of clinical and demographic metadata differed by source and by participant and was supplied without curation.

Clipping removes 2 bases from V and 5 bases from J, with 10 as the unmatched junction base count. Via the germline V gene, CDR1 is SGHAT and CDR2 FQNNGV. The CDR3 numbers 16 residues from cysteine through phenylalanine. Only the CDR3 DNA stays, 48 bases, in frame from base 1. TCRbeta CDR3 regions were amplified from genomic DNA by means of the immunoSEQ Assay, a bias-controlled multiplex PCR. The study's processing was this. The number of nucleated cells in each sample was estimated by amplification of reference gene primers within the assay. To quantify the absolute abundance of each unique TCRbeta CDR3 rearrangement, sequence reads were collapsed and filtered. For each sample, productive Simpson clonality was calculated by taking the square root of Simpson's diversity index across productive rearrangements. As stored in TCRdb, this immuneACCESS dataset retains in-frame rearrangements with V and J assigned. A fraction of the clones does not appear; measured against another copy, unresolved V genes explain less than half of the discrepancy, and the remainder lacks a known reason. The DNA was the basis for D and trimming; V, J and clone size are from that table. The sample contains a few hundred thousand clones, 89% of them found a single time. Less than 1% of the sample goes to the ten largest clones.

Comments on this clone: Its target antigen remains unknown. Base qualities are not recorded, but no much larger clone differs from it by a single base.

Samples from volunteer blood donors who had recovered from COVID-19 were contributed by a second Seattle source. Whole blood was collected in K2EDTA tubes by collaborating institutions according to the institutions' own protocols. For TCRbeta analysis, collaborators shipped samples as frozen whole blood, isolated PBMCs, or DNA extracted from either of those sample types. The rearrangement joined TRBV11-2 to TRBJ2-5; TRBD2 lines up with 8 middle nucleotides. This receptor was identified in a woman aged 40 to 55 who had recovered from COVID-19. Sequencing was done on a sample of peripheral blood. The nucleotides are TGTGCCAGCAGCTTAATAGGAGCGGGAGAAGGGGAGACCCAGTACTTC. This sequence encodes CASSLIGAGEGETQYF.